The 19 T cell receptor beta chains given below trace back to one sample, sequenced in a study of blood T cell repertoires in COVID-19. The protocol was immunoSEQ multiplex PCR, while the TCRdb copy is restricted to in-frame clones and leaves out a portion. The profile shows about 160,000 clones, about 85% of them singletons. Sequencing used peripheral blood. Every receptor here comes from a man aged 60 to 75 who had recovered from COVID-19.

V is TRBV29-1 and J is TRBJ1-2; TRBD1 agrees at 9 bases. Germline assignment: CDR1 SQVTM and CDR2 ANQGSEA. Trimming cost V 5 bases and J 7 bases; bases outside gene matches: 5. The CDR3 runs 12 residues. DNA for the CDR3: TGCAGCGTTTGGGACAGGGTTAGTGGCTACACCTTC. Translation gives CSVWDRVSGYTF.

The rearrangement joins TRBV5-8 to TRBJ1-3, with D perhaps matching TRBD1 (6 bases). Germline assignment: CDR1 SGHTS and CDR2 YDEGEE. This CDR3 region has 16 residues. Deletions cut 0 bases from V and 4 bases from J, with 14 bases between. The CDR3 sequence is CASSLEPAGDGNTIYF. The CDR3 bases are TGTGCCAGCAGCTTGGAGCCGGCAGGGGACGGAAACACCATATATTTT.

The chain recombines TRBV19 with TRBJ1-5; possibly TRBD1 for D (5 bases). V was pared by 5 bases and J by 6 bases, with 11 bases between. Germline assignment: CDR1 LNHDA and CDR2 SQIVND (reference sequence). The CDR3 totals 13 residues. The CDR3 loop is CASSPGLGQPQHF. The CDR3 DNA is TGTGCCAGTAGTCCAGGGTTAGGTCAGCCCCAGCATTTT.

The gene calls are TRBV5-1 and TRBJ2-3; D is perhaps TRBD2 (7 bases). Germline CDR1 and CDR2: SGHRS and YFSETQ. CDR3 length: 14 amino acids. The V end was cut by 3 bases, the J end by 6 bases, with 14 bases between. The CDR3 region is CASSSLGGPDTQYF. The CDR3 DNA is TGCGCCAGCAGCTCCCTGGGGGGGCCGGATACGCAGTATTTT.

J is TRBJ2-7 and V is TRBV3-1 (or the pseudogene TRBV3-2), with D maybe TRBD2 (5 bases). The CDR3 is 14 amino acids. Trimming stripped 0 bases from V and 6 bases from J, with 12 bases between. CDR1 LGHDT and CDR2 YNNKEL come from the germline V gene (reference sequence). The DNA for the CDR3 is TGTGCCAGCAGCCAAGATGCAGGTCGGGGCGAGCAGTACTTC. Amino acids: CASSQDAGRGEQYF.

This clone was observed a few times. The rearrangement links TRBV5-4 to TRBJ1-3; no clear D. CDR1 is SGHNT and CDR2 is YYREEE in the germline V gene (reference sequence). The CDR3 extends over 13 amino acids. The ends were cut back, 4 bases at V and 2 bases at J, with 7 bases in the middle. The CDR3 loop is CASSTGAGNTIYF. The CDR3 bases are TGTGCCAGCAGCACCGGGGCTGGAAACACCATATATTTT.

This chain links TRBV4-1 with TRBJ2-1, with a possible D match to TRBD2 (5 bases). CDR1 is MGHRA, CDR2 YSYEKL, per germline. The CDR3 runs to 14 residues. Trimming left V 0 bases short and J 9 bases short, with 12 bases between. CDR3 amino acids: CASSQERSGSEQFF. The CDR3 nucleotides are TGCGCCAGCAGCCAAGAGAGGTCGGGGAGTGAGCAGTTCTTC.

The V gene is TRBV5-4, the J gene TRBJ1-6; D ambiguous. Germline CDR1 SGHNT, CDR2 YYREEE (reference sequence). The CDR3 is 12 amino acids. Trimming pared 0 bases from V and 10 bases from J, leaving 5 bases between. In nucleotides, the CDR3 is TGTGCCAGCAGCTTGGATTCATCACCCCTCCACTTT. It yields the protein CASSLDSSPLHF.

The gene calls are TRBV2 and TRBJ2-5; possibly TRBD1 for D (6 bases). CDR1 is SNHLY and CDR2 is FYNNEI in the germline V gene. V was cut by 1 base and J by 1 base, with 13 bases left in between. The CDR3 is made up of 16 amino acids. CDR3 DNA sequence: TGTGCCAGCAGTGAAGATAGAGGGGGAAGCCAAGAGACCCAGTACTTC. It specifies CASSEDRGGSQETQYF. Full variable domain (remainder filled in from reference TRBV2 and TRBJ2-5): EPEVTQTPSHQVTQMGQEVILRCVPISNHLYFYWYRQILGQKVEFLVSFYNNEISEKSEIFDDQFSVERPDGSNFTLKIRSTKLEDSAMYFCASSEDRGGSQETQYFGPGTRLLVL.

The table lists this clone with a few counts. V is TRBV25-1 and J is TRBJ1-5, with 9 nucleotides matching TRBD1. V shed 5 bases and J 5 bases; nucleotides not matched to a gene: 16. The CDR3 contains 18 residues. The V gene's germline CDR1 is MGHDK and CDR2 SYGVNS. CDR3 residues: CASSNSGTGSKEDQPQHF. The DNA of the CDR3 is TGTGCCAGCAGTAATTCCGGGACAGGGTCCAAAGAAGATCAGCCCCAGCATTTT.

The CDR3 DNA reads as TGTGCCAGCAGTTTGGGGGGGAACACTGAAGCTTTCTTT. Its translation is CASSLGGNTEAFF. The V and J genes are TRBV28 and TRBJ1-1; D possibly corresponds to TRBD1 (5 bases). Germline-derived CDR1 and CDR2 are MDHEN and SYDVKM. The CDR3 is 13 amino acids. Trimming cost V 3 bases and J 1 base, with 6 bases left between them.

V and J are TRBV6-2 or TRBV6-3 and TRBJ2-7; a weak D match, TRBD1 (6 bases). In germline, CDR1 is MNHEY, CDR2 SVGEGT. This CDR3 is built from 15 residues. V was clipped by 5 bases and J by 0 bases, with 14 bases between them. The CDR3 DNA follows: TGTGCCAGCAGTCGCACAGGGTCTCCCTCCTACGAGCAGTACTTC. Protein sequence: CASSRTGSPSYEQYF.

V usage is TRBV2 and J usage is TRBJ1-2; 10 positions agree with TRBD1. The CDR3 extends over 11 amino acids. The trim removed 9 bases at V and 8 bases at J, leaving 3 bases unmatched. Germline V lookup: CDR1 SNHLY, CDR2 FYNNEI. CDR3 coding DNA: TGTGCCAGTGACAGGGGGCACGGCTACACCTTC. It is translated as CASDRGHGYTF.

The chain recombines TRBV25-1 with TRBJ1-2, with 7 bases fitting TRBD1. This CDR3 is built from 14 residues. Germline assignment: CDR1 MGHDK and CDR2 SYGVNS. Trimming took 2 bases from V and 5 from J; bases not matched to a gene: 5. The CDR3 reads CASSERAGGYGYTF. The CDR3 DNA reads as TGTGCCAGCAGTGAAAGGGCAGGGGGATATGGCTACACCTTC.

V is TRBV24-1 and J is TRBJ2-2; D possibly corresponds to TRBD1 (5 bases). Germline CDR1 reads KGHDR; CDR2 reads SFDVKD. The CDR3 has 16 amino acids. The V gene lost 4 bases and the J gene lost 6 bases, with 17 bases spanning the gap. CDR3 nucleotides: TGTGCCACCAGTGACCCAGGGCCCAATCCGGCCGGGGAGCTGTTTTTT. This codes for CATSDPGPNPAGELFF.

This rearrangement joins TRBV5-4 to TRBJ2-4; possibly TRBD2 for D (5 bases). The CDR3 spans 15 residues. Trimming left V 4 bases short and J 6 bases short, with 17 bases between. Germline V CDR1 and CDR2: SGHNT, YYREEE (reference sequence). In nucleotides, the CDR3 is TGTGCCAGCAGCCCCTCCCTTGATCGGGGAAACATTCAGTACTTC. Its translation: CASSPSLDRGNIQYF.

CDR3: CASSQQGGNTEAFF. The CDR3 DNA sequence: TGTGCCAGCAGTCAACAGGGTGGGAACACTGAAGCTTTCTTT. This chain links TRBV6-4 with TRBJ1-1; TRBD1 is a possible D gene (6 bases). This CDR3 is built from 14 residues. Germline CDR1 reads MRHNA; CDR2 reads SNTAGT. Trimming removed 5 bases at V and 1 base at J, with 11 bases between.

V usage is TRBV9 and J usage is TRBJ2-6; possible D gene TRBD1, 6 bases. This CDR3 spans 21 amino acids. In germline, CDR1 is SGDLS, CDR2 YYNGEE. The V end lost 5 bases, the J end lost 0 bases, and 27 bases lay between the germline ends. The CDR3 bases are TGTGCCAGCAGTCCCTCCATAACGACAGGCGCCGTCTTCTCTGGGGCCAACGTCCTGACTTTC. It codes for CASSPSITTGAVFSGANVLTF.

The chain combines TRBV7-9 with TRBJ1-5, with 7 bases identical to TRBD1. With 5 bases clipped from V and 9 bases from J, the junction kept 10 bases outside the gene matches. The CDR3 contains 14 residues. The germline V gene has CDR1 SEHNR and CDR2 FQNEAQ (reference sequence). CDR3 loop: CASSDRVEDGPQHF. DNA for the CDR3: TGTGCCAGCAGCGACAGGGTTGAGGATGGGCCCCAGCATTTT.